Listed here is a single T cell receptor (beta chain). Its antigen is still unknown. No base quality information exists; no much larger clone differs at one position. The data stem from a study of control samples from healthy donors and cancer patients (dated by TCRdb to the early 2020s). Libraries were built with the immunoSEQ multiplex PCR assay. TCRdb provides this immuneACCESS table in a form limited to in-frame rearrangements. Some clones are lacking; in checked studies, under half of them reflect an unresolved V gene, and why the rest are absent is not known. In this sample the table shows 100,000 to 150,000 clones, about 90% of which occur a single time. The ten most abundant clones make up around 1.8% of the sample. This clonotype was sampled from a young man in good health. The specimen was blood.

The sequence in DNA is TGTGCCAGCAGCTTAAAACTCGGACTAGCGGGAGTGACCGGGGAGCTGTTTTTT. It translates to CASSLKLGLAGVTGELFF. The sequence links TRBV5-4 to TRBJ2-2; 13 nucleotides in the junction match TRBD2. V lost 2 bases and J lost 5 bases, and the count of bases not matched to a germline gene is 9. From the cysteine through the phenylalanine, the CDR3 covers 18 amino acids. Only CDR3 DNA is held: 54 bases, read in frame from base 1. The germline V gene (reference sequence) gives CDR1 as SGHNT and CDR2 as YYREEE.